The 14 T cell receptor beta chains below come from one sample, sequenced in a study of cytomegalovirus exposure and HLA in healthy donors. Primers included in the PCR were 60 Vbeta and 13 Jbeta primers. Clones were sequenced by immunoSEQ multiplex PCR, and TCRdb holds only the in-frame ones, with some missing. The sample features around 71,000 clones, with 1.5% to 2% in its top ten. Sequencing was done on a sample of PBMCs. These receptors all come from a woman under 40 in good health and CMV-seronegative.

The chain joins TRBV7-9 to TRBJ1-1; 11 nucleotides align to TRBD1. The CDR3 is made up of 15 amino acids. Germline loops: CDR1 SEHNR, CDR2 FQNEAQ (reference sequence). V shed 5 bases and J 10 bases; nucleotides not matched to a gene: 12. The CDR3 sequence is CASSHPGQGVLGAFF. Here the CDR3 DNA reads TGTGCCAGCAGCCACCCGGGACAGGGGGTGTTAGGAGCTTTCTTT.

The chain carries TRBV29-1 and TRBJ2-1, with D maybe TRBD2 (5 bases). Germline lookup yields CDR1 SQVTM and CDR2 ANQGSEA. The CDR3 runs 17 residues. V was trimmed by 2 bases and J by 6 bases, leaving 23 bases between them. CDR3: CSVEKSAWRLTTNEQFF. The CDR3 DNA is TGCAGCGTTGAAAAGTCTGCGTGGCGACTAACTACCAATGAGCAGTTCTTC.

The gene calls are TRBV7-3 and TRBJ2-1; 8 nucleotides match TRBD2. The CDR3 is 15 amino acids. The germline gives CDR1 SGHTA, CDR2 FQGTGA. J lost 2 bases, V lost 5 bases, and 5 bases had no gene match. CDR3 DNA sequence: TGTGCCAGCAGCCCGGACGGGGGGGCCTACAATGAGCAGTTCTTC. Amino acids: CASSPDGGAYNEQFF.

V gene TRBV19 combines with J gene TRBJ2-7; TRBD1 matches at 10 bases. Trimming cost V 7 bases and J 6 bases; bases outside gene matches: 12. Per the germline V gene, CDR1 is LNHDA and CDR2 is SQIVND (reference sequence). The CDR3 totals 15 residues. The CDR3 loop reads CASTPVGTGVAEQYF. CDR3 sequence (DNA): TGTGCCAGTACCCCCGTCGGGACAGGGGTCGCCGAGCAGTACTTC.

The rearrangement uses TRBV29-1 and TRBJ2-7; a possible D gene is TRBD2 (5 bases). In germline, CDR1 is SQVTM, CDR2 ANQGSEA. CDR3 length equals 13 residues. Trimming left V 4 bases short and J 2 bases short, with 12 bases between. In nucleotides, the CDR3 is TGCAGCGTTGTGAGGGAAATCGCCTACGAGCAGTACTTC. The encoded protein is CSVVREIAYEQYF.

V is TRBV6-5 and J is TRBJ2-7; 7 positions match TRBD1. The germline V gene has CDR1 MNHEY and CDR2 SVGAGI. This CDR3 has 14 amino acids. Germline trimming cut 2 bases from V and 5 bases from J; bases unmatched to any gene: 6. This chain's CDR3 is CASSYSHGTDEQYF. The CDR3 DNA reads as TGTGCCAGCAGTTACAGCCACGGGACAGACGAGCAGTACTTC.

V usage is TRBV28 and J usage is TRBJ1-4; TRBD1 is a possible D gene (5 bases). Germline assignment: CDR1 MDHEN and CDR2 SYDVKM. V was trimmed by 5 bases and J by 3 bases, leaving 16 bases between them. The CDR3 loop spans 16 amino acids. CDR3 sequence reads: CASSHSGRSANEKLFF. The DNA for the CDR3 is TGTGCCAGCAGTCACTCAGGGAGGAGCGCTAATGAAAAACTGTTTTTT.

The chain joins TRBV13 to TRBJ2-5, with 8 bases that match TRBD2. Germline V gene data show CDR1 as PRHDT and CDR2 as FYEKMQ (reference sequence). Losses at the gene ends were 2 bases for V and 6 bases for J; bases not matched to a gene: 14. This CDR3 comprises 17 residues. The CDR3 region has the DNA TGTGCCAGCAGCTTAACGCCGGGTAGCGGGGTACAAAAGACCCAGTACTTC. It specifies CASSLTPGSGVQKTQYF.

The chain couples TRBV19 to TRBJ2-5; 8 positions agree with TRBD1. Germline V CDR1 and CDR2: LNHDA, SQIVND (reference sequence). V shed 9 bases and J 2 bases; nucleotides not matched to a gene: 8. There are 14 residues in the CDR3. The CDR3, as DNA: TGTGCCAGCCAACCCACAGGGGGACAAGAGACCCAGTACTTC. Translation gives CASQPTGGQETQYF.

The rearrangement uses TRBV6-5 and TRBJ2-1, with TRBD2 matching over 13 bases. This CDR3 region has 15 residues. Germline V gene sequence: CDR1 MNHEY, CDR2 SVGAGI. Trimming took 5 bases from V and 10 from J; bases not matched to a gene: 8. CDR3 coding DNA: TGTGCCAGCAGTCTCGGACTAGCGGGAGTTGGGGAGCAGTTCTTC. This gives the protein CASSLGLAGVGEQFF.

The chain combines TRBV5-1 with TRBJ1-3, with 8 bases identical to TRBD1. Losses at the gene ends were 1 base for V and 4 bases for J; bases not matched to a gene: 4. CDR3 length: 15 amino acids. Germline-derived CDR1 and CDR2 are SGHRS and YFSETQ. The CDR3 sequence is CASSLSGGDGNTIYF. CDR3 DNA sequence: TGCGCCAGCAGCTTGTCAGGGGGCGACGGAAACACCATATATTTT.

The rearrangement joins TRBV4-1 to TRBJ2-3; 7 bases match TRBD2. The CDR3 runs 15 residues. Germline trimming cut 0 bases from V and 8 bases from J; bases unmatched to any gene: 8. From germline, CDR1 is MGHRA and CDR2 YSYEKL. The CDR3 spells CASSQDSGVFSTQYF. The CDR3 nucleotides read TGCGCCAGCAGCCAAGACAGCGGGGTATTCTCTACGCAGTATTTT.

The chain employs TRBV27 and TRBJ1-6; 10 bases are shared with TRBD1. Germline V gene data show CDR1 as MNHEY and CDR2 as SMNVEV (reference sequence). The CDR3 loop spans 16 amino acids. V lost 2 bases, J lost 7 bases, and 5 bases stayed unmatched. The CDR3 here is CASSLTRDRGNSPLHF. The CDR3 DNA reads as TGTGCCAGCAGTTTAACCCGGGACAGGGGCAATTCACCCCTCCACTTT.

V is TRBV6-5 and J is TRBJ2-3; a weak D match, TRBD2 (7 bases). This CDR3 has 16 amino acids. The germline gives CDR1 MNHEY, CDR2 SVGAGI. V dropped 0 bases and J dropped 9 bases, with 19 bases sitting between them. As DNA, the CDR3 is TGTGCCAGCAGTTACTCGGCGGGGGCCTTCCGTGGGACGCAGTATTTT. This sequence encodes CASSYSAGAFRGTQYF.